This T cell receptor beta chain was captured by sequencing in a study of shared clonotypes between healthy human individuals. Study-wide background: Used for every donor were three CD4 naive, three CD4 memory, two CD8 naive and one CD8 memory plate.

Concerning this clone itself: Its antigen is still unknown.

The CDR3 extends over 15 amino acids. CDR1 and CDR2 from the germline V gene are MDHEN and SYDVKM. V was cut by 1 base and J by 1 base, with 10 bases left in between. Study-wide findings and caveats: Clonotypes that were shared across a few donors made up roughly 5% of naive CD4 clonotypes.

Adult donors, all healthy and HIV-negative, had no recent acute infections or vaccinations. Assay: immunoSEQ multiplex PCR; the TCRdb copy retains only in-frame clones and omits some. Here the sample spans under 1,900,000 clones, approximately 98.5% being singletons. The chain is built from TRBV28 and TRBJ1-1; TRBD1 is a possible D gene (5 bases). Sequencing input: naive CD4+ T cells sorted from blood. Subset given: CD45RA+ positively selected. This receptor was obtained from a man aged 30-40 years in good health. The CDR3 sequence: CASSLYGGTNTEAFF. The CDR3 coding sequence is TGTGCCAGCAGTTTATATGGGGGAACGAACACTGAAGCTTTCTTT.